Below, 17 T cell receptor beta chains from the same sample are listed, as sequenced in a study of cytomegalovirus exposure and HLA in healthy donors. The data were produced by immunoSEQ multiplex PCR, yet TCRdb's version contains in-frame clones alone and is incomplete. The sample includes tens of thousands of clones, 91% of them seen just once. The sequenced material came from PBMCs. The receptors were sampled from a man in his late teens or twenties in good health and CMV-seronegative.

V gene TRBV7-2 combines with J gene TRBJ1-1; weak D call: TRBD1 (6 bases). V was clipped by 6 bases and J by 3 bases, with 11 bases between them. The CDR3 is made up of 13 amino acids. Germline V lookup: CDR1 SGHTA, CDR2 FQGNSA. The CDR3 DNA follows: TGTGCCAGCAGACAGGGTCCGGACACTGAAGCTTTCTTT. Its translation is CASRQGPDTEAFF. The full variable domain, rest sourced from reference TRBV7-2 and TRBJ1-1, is GAGVSQSPSNKVTEKGKDVELRCDPISGHTALYWYRQSLGQGLEFLIYFQGNSAPDKSGLPSDRFSAERTGGSVSTLTIQRTQQEDSAVYLCASRQGPDTEAFFGQGTRLTVV.

The chain employs TRBV9 and TRBJ2-5; tentative D call: TRBD1 (6 bases). The CDR3 totals 14 residues. In germline, CDR1 is SGDLS, CDR2 YYNGEE. V was cut by 2 bases and J by 5 bases, with 13 bases left in between. The CDR3 DNA sequence: TGTGCCAGCAGCGTCCCAGGGGTGGGCGAGACCCAGTACTTC. Translation: CASSVPGVGETQYF.

The chain recombines TRBV9 with TRBJ2-5, with 11 bases matching TRBD2. CDR3 length equals 16 residues. Trimming cost V 1 base and J 5 bases; bases outside gene matches: 7. Germline-derived CDR1 and CDR2 are SGDLS and YYNGEE. The CDR3 spells CASSVLAGGPRETQYF. The CDR3, as DNA: TGTGCCAGCAGCGTACTAGCGGGAGGCCCCCGGGAGACCCAGTACTTC.

V gene TRBV30 combines with J gene TRBJ1-4; no reliable D call. The CDR3 is 16 residues long. V lost 4 bases to trimming and J lost 0 bases, with 15 bases between them. CDR1 and CDR2 (germline): GTSNPN, SVGIG (reference sequence). The CDR3 loop is CAWTLGPEATNEKLFF. CDR3 in DNA: TGTGCCTGGACACTGGGCCCCGAAGCAACTAATGAAAAACTGTTTTTT. The variable domain in full, completed from reference TRBV30 and TRBJ1-4, reads SQTIHQWPATLVQPVGSPLSLECTVEGTSNPNLYWYRQAAGRGLQLLFYSVGIGQISSEVPQNLSASRPQDRQFILSSKKLLLSDSGFYLCAWTLGPEATNEKLFFGSGTQLSVL.

This chain connects TRBV19 to TRBJ1-5; D not certain. Between the trimmed V and J ends, which lost 5 bases and 5 bases, there was a span of 13 bases. Germline CDR1 is LNHDA and CDR2 is SQIVND (reference sequence). The CDR3 sequence is 14 residues long. Here the CDR3 reads CASSPQIQYQPQHF. Written as DNA, the CDR3 is TGTGCCAGTAGTCCACAGATACAGTATCAGCCCCAGCATTTT.

CDR3 sequence (DNA): TGTGCCAGCAGCTCACGGGGACAGGGTCCCTACGAGCAGTACTTC. Protein: CASSSRGQGPYEQYF. V usage is TRBV7-2 and J usage is TRBJ2-7; TRBD1 aligns across 9 bases. The CDR3 loop spans 15 amino acids. Germline trimming cut 4 bases from V and 2 bases from J; bases unmatched to any gene: 6. Germline assignment: CDR1 SGHTA and CDR2 FQGNSA.

V is TRBV30 and J is TRBJ1-1; no clear D gene. With 6 bases removed from V and 11 bases from J, the gap between germline ends came to 16 bases. The CDR3 length is 11 residues. Germline values: CDR1 GTSNPN, CDR2 SVGIG (reference sequence). In nucleotides, the CDR3 is TGTGCCTGTTTAGCCCGACGGCGGGCTTTCTTT. As protein: CACLARRRAFF.

The chain uses TRBV19 and TRBJ2-2, with 7 bases that match TRBD2. The CDR3 runs 14 residues. Germline lookup yields CDR1 LNHDA and CDR2 SQIVND (reference sequence). V shed 10 bases, J shed 6 bases, and the junction held 11 bases outside the gene matches. The CDR3 loop reads CAIEGGSGAGELFF. CDR3 nucleotide sequence: TGTGCCATCGAGGGAGGGTCGGGGGCCGGGGAGCTGTTTTTT. Full variable domain (outside the CDR3, taken from reference TRBV19 and TRBJ2-2): DGGITQSPKYLFRKEGQNVTLSCEQNLNHDAMYWYRQDPGQGLRLIYYSQIVNDFQKGDIAEGYSVSREKKESFPLTVTSAQKNPTAFYLCAIEGGSGAGELFFGEGSRLTVL.

This clone has just one count. The chain is built from TRBV7-2 and TRBJ2-3, with D tentatively TRBD1 (5 bases). The CDR3 contains 14 residues. Germline CDR1 is SGHTA and CDR2 is FQGNSA. The V and J ends lost 1 base and 6 bases respectively, with 11 bases between them. This chain's CDR3 is CASSLGLAGDTQYF. CDR3 sequence (DNA): TGTGCCAGCAGCTTAGGTTTAGCAGGGGATACGCAGTATTTT. The full variable domain, in which reference TRBV7-2 and TRBJ2-3 provide the parts outside the CDR3, is GAGVSQSPSNKVTEKGKDVELRCDPISGHTALYWYRQSLGQGLEFLIYFQGNSAPDKSGLPSDRFSAERTGGSVSTLTIQRTQQEDSAVYLCASSLGLAGDTQYFGPGTRLTVL.

The chain carries TRBV6-1 and TRBJ2-1; the match to TRBD2 covers 7 bases. The CDR3 consists of 15 residues. J was trimmed by 6 bases and V by 0 bases; bases with no gene match: 5. Germline V gene lookup returns CDR1 MNHNS and CDR2 SASEGT. CDR3 coding DNA: TGTGCCAGCAGTGAAGCGGGAGGGCTTTTCAATGAGCAGTTCTTC. It encodes CASSEAGGLFNEQFF.

The J gene is TRBJ2-7, the V gene TRBV15, with D perhaps TRBD2 (6 bases). Germline V gene data show CDR1 as LNHNV and CDR2 as YYDKDF (reference sequence). The CDR3 sequence is 17 residues long. V was shortened by 2 bases and J by 7 bases, with 24 bases between the two germline ends. CDR3 sequence (DNA): TGTGCCACCAGCAGACCCTCTGCCGGGACTGGGGCGGTTGAGCAGTACTTC. Its protein product is CATSRPSAGTGAVEQYF.

The rearrangement links TRBV28 to TRBJ2-7; 8 nucleotides align to TRBD1. The CDR3 loop spans 14 amino acids. The V gene's germline CDR1 is MDHEN and CDR2 SYDVKM. V lost 5 bases and J lost 7; bases outside the gene matches: 10. The CDR3 sequence: CASSTLQGAREQYF. CDR3 sequence (DNA): TGTGCCAGCAGTACCCTTCAGGGGGCGCGGGAGCAGTACTTC.

The CDR3 nucleotides are TGTGCCAGCAGTTCCACAGGGAGAGGTCAGCCCCAGCATTTT. This translates into CASSSTGRGQPQHF. The chain links TRBV27 to TRBJ1-5; D may be TRBD1 (6 bases). The CDR3 runs to 14 residues. Trimming cost V 4 bases and J 6 bases, with 13 bases left between them. Germline V lookup: CDR1 MNHEY, CDR2 SMNVEV (reference sequence).

This chain links TRBV7-6 with TRBJ2-7; possibly TRBD2 for D (6 bases). Trimming took 3 bases from V and 2 from J, leaving 11 bases between them. The CDR3 loop spans 14 amino acids. Germline V gene data show CDR1 as SGHVS and CDR2 as FNYEAQ. The CDR3 nucleotides read TGTGCCAGCAGCTTTTTACCGGGGGCCTACGAGCAGTACTTC. As protein: CASSFLPGAYEQYF.

This clone came up a few times. This chain uses TRBV11-3 with TRBJ2-1; 7 nucleotides line up with TRBD1. Trimming cost V 3 bases and J 3 bases; bases outside gene matches: 2. From germline, CDR1 is SGHNT and CDR2 YENEEA. The CDR3 covers 14 residues. The CDR3 coding sequence is TGTGCCAGCAGCTTCCGGGACAGCTACAATGAGCAGTTCTTC. Encoded protein: CASSFRDSYNEQFF.

The chain links TRBV4-3 to TRBJ2-3; TRBD2 is a possible D gene (5 bases). CDR1 and CDR2 (germline): LGHNA, YSLEER. V was cut by 11 bases and J by 2 bases, with 17 bases left in between. This CDR3 has 14 amino acids. CDR3: CASSSSPYTDTQYF. The CDR3 DNA reads as TGCGCCTCTTCTAGCTCCCCGTACACAGATACGCAGTATTTT.

V and J are TRBV5-4 and TRBJ2-7, with 9 bases matching TRBD2. Looked up from germline, CDR1 is SGHNT and CDR2 is YYREEE (reference sequence). The CDR3 sequence is 14 residues long. The ends lost 0 bases at V and 6 bases at J; junction bases unmatched: 4. CDR3 nucleotides: TGTGCCAGCAGCTTGGAGTTAGCGGGAGTCGAGCAGTACTTC. It encodes CASSLELAGVEQYF.